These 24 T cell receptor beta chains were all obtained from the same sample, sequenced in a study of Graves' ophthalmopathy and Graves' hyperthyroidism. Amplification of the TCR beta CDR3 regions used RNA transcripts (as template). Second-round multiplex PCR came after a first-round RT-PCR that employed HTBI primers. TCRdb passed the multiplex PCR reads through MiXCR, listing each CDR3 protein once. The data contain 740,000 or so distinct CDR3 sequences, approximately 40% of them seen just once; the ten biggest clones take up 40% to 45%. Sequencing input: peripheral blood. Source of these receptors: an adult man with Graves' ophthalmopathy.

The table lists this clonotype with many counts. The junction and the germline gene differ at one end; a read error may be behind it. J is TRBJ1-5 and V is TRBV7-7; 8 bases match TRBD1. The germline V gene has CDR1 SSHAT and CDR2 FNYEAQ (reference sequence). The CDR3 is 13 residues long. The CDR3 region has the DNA TGTGCTAGCAGCTTAGGGACAGGACAGCCCCAGCATTTT. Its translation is CASSLGTGQPQHF. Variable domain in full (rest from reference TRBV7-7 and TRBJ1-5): GAGVSQSPRYKVTKRGQDVTLRCDPISSHATLYWYQQALGQGPEFLTYFNYEAQPDKSGLPSDRFSAERPEGSISTLTIQRTEQRDSAMYRCASSLGTGQPQHFGDGTRLSIL.

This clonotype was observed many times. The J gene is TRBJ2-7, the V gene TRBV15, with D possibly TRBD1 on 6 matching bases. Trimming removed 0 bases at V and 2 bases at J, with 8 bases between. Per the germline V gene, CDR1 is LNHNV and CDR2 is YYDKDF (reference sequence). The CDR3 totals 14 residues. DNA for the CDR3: TGTGCCACCAGCAGAGAAGACAGGCCCTACGAGCAGTACTTC. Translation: CATSREDRPYEQYF.

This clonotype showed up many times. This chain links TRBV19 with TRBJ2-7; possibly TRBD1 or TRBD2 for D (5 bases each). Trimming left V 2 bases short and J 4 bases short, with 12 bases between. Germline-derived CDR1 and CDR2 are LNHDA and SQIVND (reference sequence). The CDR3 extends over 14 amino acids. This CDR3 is CASSISGTAYEQYF. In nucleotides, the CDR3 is TGTGCCAGTAGTATATCGGGGACGGCGTACGAGCAGTACTTC. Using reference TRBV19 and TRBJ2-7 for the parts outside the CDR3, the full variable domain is DGGITQSPKYLFRKEGQNVTLSCEQNLNHDAMYWYRQDPGQGLRLIYYSQIVNDFQKGDIAEGYSVSREKKESFPLTVTSAQKNPTAFYLCASSISGTAYEQYFGPGTRLTVT.

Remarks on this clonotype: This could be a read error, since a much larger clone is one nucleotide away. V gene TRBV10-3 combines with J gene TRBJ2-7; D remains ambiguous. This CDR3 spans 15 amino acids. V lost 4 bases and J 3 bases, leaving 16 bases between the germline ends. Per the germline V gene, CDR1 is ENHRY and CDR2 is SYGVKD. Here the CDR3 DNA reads TGTGCCATCAGTGGGTCTGGACGGGTCAACTACGAGCAGTACTTC. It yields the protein CAISGSGRVNYEQYF.

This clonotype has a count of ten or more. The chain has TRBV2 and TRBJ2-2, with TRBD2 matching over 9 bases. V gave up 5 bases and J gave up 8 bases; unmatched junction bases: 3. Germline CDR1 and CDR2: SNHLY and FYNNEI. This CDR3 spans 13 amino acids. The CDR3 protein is CASSRLAGGELFF. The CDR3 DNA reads TGTGCCAGCAGTCGTCTAGCGGGAGGGGAGCTGTTTTTT. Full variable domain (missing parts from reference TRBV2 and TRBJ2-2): EPEVTQTPSHQVTQMGQEVILRCVPISNHLYFYWYRQILGQKVEFLVSFYNNEISEKSEIFDDQFSVERPDGSNFTLKIRSTKLEDSAMYFCASSRLAGGELFFGEGSRLTVL.

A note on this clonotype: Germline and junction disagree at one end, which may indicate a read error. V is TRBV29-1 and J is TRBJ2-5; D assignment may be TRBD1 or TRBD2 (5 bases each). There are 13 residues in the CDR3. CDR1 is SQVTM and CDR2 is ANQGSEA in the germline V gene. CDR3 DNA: TGTGCCTGGAGTGGGGGAATACAAGAGACCCAGTACTTC. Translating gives CAWSGGIQETQYF. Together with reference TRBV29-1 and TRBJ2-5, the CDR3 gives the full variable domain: SAVISQKPSRDICQRGTSLTIQCQVDSQVTMMFWYRQQPGQSLTLIATANQGSEATYESGFVIDKFPISRPNLTFSTLTVSNMSPEDSSIYLCAWSGGIQETQYFGPGTRLLVL.

CDR3 in amino acids: CASSLSPISEKLFF. DNA of the CDR3: TGTGCCAGCAGTTTGAGCCCTATCTCTGAAAAACTGTTTTTT. This rearrangement joins TRBV6-5 to TRBJ1-4, with D uncertain. In germline, CDR1 is MNHEY, CDR2 SVGAGI. The CDR3 totals 14 residues. V lost 4 bases and J 7 bases, leaving 13 bases between the germline ends.

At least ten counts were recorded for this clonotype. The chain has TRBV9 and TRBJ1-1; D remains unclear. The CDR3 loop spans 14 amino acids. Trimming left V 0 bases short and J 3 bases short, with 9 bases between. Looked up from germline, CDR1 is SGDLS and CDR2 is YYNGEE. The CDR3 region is CASSVGVSDTEAFF. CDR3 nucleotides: TGTGCCAGCAGCGTAGGGGTTAGCGACACTGAAGCTTTCTTT.

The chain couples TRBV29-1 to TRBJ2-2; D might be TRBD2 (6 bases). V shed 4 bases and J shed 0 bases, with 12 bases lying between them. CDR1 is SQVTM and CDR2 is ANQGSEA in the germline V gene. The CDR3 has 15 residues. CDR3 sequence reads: CSVAPGSANTGELFF. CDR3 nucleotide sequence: TGCAGCGTTGCGCCCGGGAGCGCGAACACCGGGGAGCTGTTTTTT.

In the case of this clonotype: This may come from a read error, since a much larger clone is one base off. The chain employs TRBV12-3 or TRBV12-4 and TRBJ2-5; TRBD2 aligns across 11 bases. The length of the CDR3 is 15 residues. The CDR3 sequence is CASTVQGTSGETRYF. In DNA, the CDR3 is TGTGCCAGTACTGTTCAAGGGACTAGCGGAGAGACCCGGTACTTC.

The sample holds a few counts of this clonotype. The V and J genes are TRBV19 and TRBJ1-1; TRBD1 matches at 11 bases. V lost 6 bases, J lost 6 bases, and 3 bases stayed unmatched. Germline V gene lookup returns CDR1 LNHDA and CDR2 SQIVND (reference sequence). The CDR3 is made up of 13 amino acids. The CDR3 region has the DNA TGTGCCAGTAGGGACAGGGGGCGCCCTGAAGCTTTCTTT. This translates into CASRDRGRPEAFF.

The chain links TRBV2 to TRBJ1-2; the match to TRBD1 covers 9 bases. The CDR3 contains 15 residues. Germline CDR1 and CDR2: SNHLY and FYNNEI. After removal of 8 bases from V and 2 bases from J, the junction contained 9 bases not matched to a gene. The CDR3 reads CASSLAGTGNYGYTF. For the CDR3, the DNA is TGTGCCAGCTCACTCGCCGGGACAGGGAACTATGGCTACACCTTC.

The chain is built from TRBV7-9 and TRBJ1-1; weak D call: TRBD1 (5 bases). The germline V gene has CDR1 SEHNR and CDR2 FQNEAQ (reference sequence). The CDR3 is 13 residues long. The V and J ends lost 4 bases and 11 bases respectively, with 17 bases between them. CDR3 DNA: TGTGCCAGCAGCTCCCAGGGCGGATGGGCGGCTTTCTTT. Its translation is CASSSQGGWAAFF.

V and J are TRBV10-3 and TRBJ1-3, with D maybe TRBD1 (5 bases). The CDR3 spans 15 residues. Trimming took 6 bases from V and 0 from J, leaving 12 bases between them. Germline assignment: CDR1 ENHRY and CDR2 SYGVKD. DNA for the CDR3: TGTGCCATCAGAGGGGACCTTGGCTCTGGAAACACCATATATTTT. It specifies CAIRGDLGSGNTIYF.

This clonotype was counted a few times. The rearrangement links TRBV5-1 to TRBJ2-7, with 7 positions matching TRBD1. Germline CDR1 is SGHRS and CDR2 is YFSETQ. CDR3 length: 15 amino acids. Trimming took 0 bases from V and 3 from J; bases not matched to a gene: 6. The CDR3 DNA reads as TGCGCCAGCAGCTTGGTCTACAGGGGAGACTACGAGCAGTACTTC. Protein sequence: CASSLVYRGDYEQYF.

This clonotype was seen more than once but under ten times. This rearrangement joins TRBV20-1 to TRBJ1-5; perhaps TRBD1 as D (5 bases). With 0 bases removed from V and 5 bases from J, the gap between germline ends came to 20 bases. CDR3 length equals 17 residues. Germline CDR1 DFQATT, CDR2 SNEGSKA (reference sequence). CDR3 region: CSARDRLRTPLDQPQHF. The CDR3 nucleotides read TGCAGTGCTAGAGATCGTTTGCGGACACCGCTGGATCAGCCCCAGCATTTT.

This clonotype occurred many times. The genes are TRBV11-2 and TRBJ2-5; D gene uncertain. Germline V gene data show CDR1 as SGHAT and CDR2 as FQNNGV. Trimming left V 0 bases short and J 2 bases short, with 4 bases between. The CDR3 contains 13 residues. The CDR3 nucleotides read TGTGCCAGCAGCTTAGAAGTACAAGAGACCCAGTACTTC. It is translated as CASSLEVQETQYF.

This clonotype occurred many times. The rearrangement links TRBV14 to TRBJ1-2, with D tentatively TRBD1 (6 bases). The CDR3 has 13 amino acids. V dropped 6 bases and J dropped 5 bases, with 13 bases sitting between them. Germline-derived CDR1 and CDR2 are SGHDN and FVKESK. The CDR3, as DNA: TGTGCCAGCAGTCACAGGGTCAAGTATGGCTACACCTTC. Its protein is CASSHRVKYGYTF. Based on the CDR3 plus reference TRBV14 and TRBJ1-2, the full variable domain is EAGVTQFPSHSVIEKGQTVTLRCDPISGHDNLYWYRRVMGKEIKFLLHFVKESKQDESGMPNNRFLAERTGGTYSTLKVQPAELEDSGVYFCASSHRVKYGYTFGSGTRLTVV.

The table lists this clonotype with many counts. The CDR3: CASSQPPGYGYTF. CDR3 bases: TGTGCCAGCAGCCAACCTCCCGGGTATGGCTACACCTTC. The V and J genes are TRBV7-9 and TRBJ1-2; D gene ambiguous. Looked up from germline, CDR1 is SEHNR and CDR2 is FQNEAQ (reference sequence). The V end lost 5 bases, the J end lost 5 bases, and 12 bases lay between the germline ends. CDR3 length equals 13 residues.

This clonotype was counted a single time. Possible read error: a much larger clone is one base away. The CDR3 DNA reads as TGCGCCAGCAGCCCTACAGGGTACGAGTATTCACCCCTCCGCTTT. Translated: CASSPTGYEYSPLRF. The rearrangement links TRBV4-1 to TRBJ1-6, with D perhaps matching TRBD1 (6 bases). The CDR3 loop spans 15 amino acids. CDR1 and CDR2 from the germline V gene are MGHRA and YSYEKL.

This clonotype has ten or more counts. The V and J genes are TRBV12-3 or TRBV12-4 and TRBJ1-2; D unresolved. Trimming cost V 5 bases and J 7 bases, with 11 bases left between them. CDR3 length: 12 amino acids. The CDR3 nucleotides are TGTGCCAGCAGTCCCCTAGGGAGTGGCTACACCTTC. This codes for CASSPLGSGYTF.

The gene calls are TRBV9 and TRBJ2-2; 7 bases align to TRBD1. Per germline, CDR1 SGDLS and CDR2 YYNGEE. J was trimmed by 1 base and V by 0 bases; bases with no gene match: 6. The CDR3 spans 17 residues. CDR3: CASSVEGSGGNTGELFF. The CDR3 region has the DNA TGTGCCAGCAGCGTAGAAGGGTCAGGGGGGAACACCGGGGAGCTGTTTTTT.

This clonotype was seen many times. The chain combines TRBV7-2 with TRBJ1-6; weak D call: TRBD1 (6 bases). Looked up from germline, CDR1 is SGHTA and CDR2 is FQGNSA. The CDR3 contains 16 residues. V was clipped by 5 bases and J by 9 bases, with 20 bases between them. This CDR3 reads CASSPPRTASRSPLHF. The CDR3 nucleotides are TGTGCCAGCAGCCCGCCCCGGACAGCTTCGCGTTCACCCCTCCACTTT.

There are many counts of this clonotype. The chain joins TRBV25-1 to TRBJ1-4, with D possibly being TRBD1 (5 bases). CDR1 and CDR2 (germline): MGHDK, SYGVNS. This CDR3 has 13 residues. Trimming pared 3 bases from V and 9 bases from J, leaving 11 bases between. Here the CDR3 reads CASSDVGGKKLFF. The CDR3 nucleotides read TGTGCCAGCAGTGATGTCGGGGGGAAAAAACTGTTTTTT.